The rows below give T cell receptor beta chains drawn from one sample of a study of vaccination and CD4 T cells after COVID-19. The antigens for these receptors are not known. TCRdb independently ran MiXCR on the PCR reads; one entry per CDR3 protein. The sample shows roughly 1,300 distinct CDR3 sequences, roughly 19% of them seen only once. The sample comprised CD4+ T cells from blood, cultured in vitro. These receptors were obtained from a human donor in good health. Both conserved end residues are part of each CDR3. A D gene is named only where the DNA matches it firmly. A clone size is listed for some rows: how often the clone was seen (once, few, many), or a class if it is expanded.

clone size: -; V gene: TRBV7-2; D gene: -; J gene: TRBJ1-4; CDR3 protein: CASSLGGAGTNEKLFF; CDR3 DNA: TGTGCCAGCAGCTTAGGGGGGGCGGGCACTAATGAAAAACTGTTTTTT
clone size: few; V gene: TRBV2; D gene: TRBD2; J gene: TRBJ2-7; CDR3 protein: CASRLAGVSEQYF; CDR3 DNA: TGTGCCAGCAGACTAGCGGGAGTGAGTGAGCAGTACTTC
clone size: few; V gene: TRBV10-3; D gene: -; J gene: TRBJ2-2; CDR3 protein: CAISENRAGELFF; CDR3 DNA: TGTGCCATCAGTGAAAACAGGGCCGGGGAGCTGTTTTTT
clone size: -; V gene: TRBV29-1; D gene: TRBD1; J gene: TRBJ1-2; CDR3 protein: CSVGQGAGRYTF; CDR3 DNA: TGCAGCGTGGGACAGGGGGCAGGACGCTACACCTTC
clone size: -; V gene: TRBV7-6; D gene: -; J gene: TRBJ2-2; CDR3 protein: CASSLGRGMTGELFF; CDR3 DNA: TGTGCCAGCAGCCTCGGACGGGGAATGACCGGGGAGCTGTTTTTT
clone size: -; V gene: TRBV4-1; D gene: TRBD1; J gene: TRBJ1-5; CDR3 protein: CASSQPYRGGNQPQHF; CDR3 DNA: TGCGCCAGCAGCCAACCTTACAGGGGAGGCAATCAGCCCCAGCATTTT
clone size: few; V gene: TRBV24-1; D gene: TRBD2; J gene: TRBJ2-1; CDR3 protein: CATSANPGGGLAGEGYNEQFF; CDR3 DNA: TGTGCCACCAGTGCAAACCCCGGAGGGGGGCTAGCGGGAGAAGGCTACAATGAGCAGTTCTTC
clone size: -; V gene: TRBV11-1; D gene: -; J gene: TRBJ1-1; CDR3 protein: CASSLEVGTEAFF; CDR3 DNA: TGTGCCAGCAGCTTAGAGGTGGGCACTGAAGCTTTCTTT
clone size: -; V gene: TRBV10-3; D gene: TRBD1; J gene: TRBJ2-1; CDR3 protein: CAIGSGTGRSNEQFF; CDR3 DNA: TGTGCCATCGGATCCGGGACAGGGAGATCTAATGAGCAGTTCTTC
clone size: medium-sized; V gene: TRBV20-1; D gene: -; J gene: TRBJ1-2; CDR3 protein: CSARSTPGGSYGYTF; CDR3 DNA: TGCAGTGCTAGGAGCACGCCCGGAGGTAGCTATGGCTACACCTTC
clone size: -; V gene: TRBV5-4; D gene: TRBD1; J gene: TRBJ1-1; CDR3 protein: CASSRDRGLGNTEAFF; CDR3 DNA: TGTGCCAGCAGCAGGGACAGGGGGCTCGGGAACACTGAAGCTTTCTTT
clone size: few; V gene: TRBV20-1; D gene: TRBD1; J gene: TRBJ2-3; CDR3 protein: CSARTGFITDTQYF; CDR3 DNA: TGCAGTGCAAGGACAGGGTTTATCACAGATACGCAGTATTTT
clone size: few; V gene: TRBV5-1; D gene: -; J gene: TRBJ1-1; CDR3 protein: CASSFQANTEAFF; CDR3 DNA: TGCGCCAGCAGCTTTCAGGCGAACACTGAAGCTTTCTTT
clone size: -; V gene: TRBV2; D gene: TRBD2; J gene: TRBJ2-1; CDR3 protein: CARGSASGSSNEQFF; CDR3 DNA: TGTGCCAGAGGATCGGCTAGCGGGAGTTCTAATGAGCAGTTCTTC
clone size: medium-sized; V gene: TRBV27; D gene: -; J gene: TRBJ1-6; CDR3 protein: CASSTWSYNSPLHF; CDR3 DNA: TGTGCCAGCAGTACTTGGTCCTATAATTCACCCCTCCACTTT
clone size: few; V gene: TRBV12-3/TRBV12-4; D gene: -; J gene: TRBJ1-2; CDR3 protein: CASSRRDLNYGYTF; CDR3 DNA: TGTGCCAGCAGTCGAAGGGACCTCAACTATGGCTACACCTTC
clone size: few; V gene: TRBV28; D gene: TRBD1; J gene: TRBJ1-2; CDR3 protein: CASLQDREAYGYTF; CDR3 DNA: TGTGCCAGCCTTCAGGACAGGGAAGCCTATGGCTACACCTTC
clone size: -; V gene: TRBV7-9; D gene: -; J gene: TRBJ2-4; CDR3 protein: CASSLAGQTIQYF; CDR3 DNA: TGTGCCAGCAGCTTAGCGGGGCAGACCATTCAGTACTTC
clone size: few; V gene: TRBV7-2; D gene: TRBD2; J gene: TRBJ2-3; CDR3 protein: CASSFMSGGQGDTQYF; CDR3 DNA: TGTGCCAGCAGCTTCATGAGCGGGGGGCAGGGAGATACGCAGTATTTT
clone size: -; V gene: TRBV2; D gene: -; J gene: TRBJ1-1; CDR3 protein: CASIVSLNTEAFF; CDR3 DNA: TGTGCCAGCATCGTTTCCCTGAACACTGAAGCTTTCTTT
clone size: few; V gene: TRBV6-2/TRBV6-3; D gene: -; J gene: TRBJ2-1; CDR3 protein: CASRDRDWVRRDEQFF; CDR3 DNA: TGTGCCAGCAGGGACCGGGACTGGGTTCGGCGGGATGAGCAGTTCTTC
clone size: -; V gene: TRBV4-3; D gene: -; J gene: TRBJ1-6; CDR3 protein: CASSQDATGRNSPLHF; CDR3 DNA: TGCGCCAGCAGCCAGGATGCGACAGGAAGGAATTCACCCCTCCACTTT
clone size: few; V gene: TRBV2; D gene: -; J gene: TRBJ2-1; CDR3 protein: CASSRLVQFF; CDR3 DNA: TGTGCCAGCAGTAGACTGGTACAGTTCTTC
clone size: -; V gene: TRBV5-4; D gene: -; J gene: TRBJ2-7; CDR3 protein: CASSEYRVTYEQYF; CDR3 DNA: TGTGCCAGCAGCGAGTACAGGGTCACCTACGAGCAGTACTTC
clone size: -; V gene: TRBV12-3/TRBV12-4; D gene: -; J gene: TRBJ1-3; CDR3 protein: CASSQTGYSGNTIYF; CDR3 DNA: TGTGCCAGCAGTCAAACAGGTTACTCTGGAAACACCATATATTTT
clone size: few; V gene: TRBV18; D gene: -; J gene: TRBJ1-5; CDR3 protein: CASSRSRGVIQPQHF; CDR3 DNA: TGTGCCAGCTCACGAAGCAGGGGTGTTATTCAGCCCCAGCATTTT
clone size: -; V gene: TRBV29-1; D gene: -; J gene: TRBJ2-5; CDR3 protein: CSVEAPGLKETQYF; CDR3 DNA: TGCAGCGTTGAAGCACCGGGACTTAAAGAGACCCAGTACTTC
clone size: few; V gene: TRBV5-1; D gene: TRBD2; J gene: TRBJ2-7; CDR3 protein: CASSLGLTSGEPYEQYF; CDR3 DNA: TGCGCCAGCAGCTTGGGACTCACTAGCGGGGAACCCTACGAGCAGTACTTC
clone size: few; V gene: TRBV7-2; D gene: -; J gene: TRBJ1-3; CDR3 protein: CASSPSGPLSGNTIYF; CDR3 DNA: TGTGCCAGCAGCCCCTCCGGTCCTCTCTCTGGAAACACCATATATTTT
clone size: medium-sized; V gene: TRBV27; D gene: TRBD1; J gene: TRBJ2-3; CDR3 protein: CASSSKPTIRQGYTDTQYF; CDR3 DNA: TGTGCCAGCAGTTCTAAACCCACTATCCGACAGGGATACACAGATACGCAGTATTTT
clone size: once; V gene: TRBV20-1; D gene: -; J gene: TRBJ2-7; CDR3 protein: CSKGDRLYEQYF; CDR3 DNA: TGCAGCAAGGGGGACCGACTTTACGAGCAGTACTTC
clone size: few; V gene: TRBV5-1; D gene: TRBD1; J gene: TRBJ1-5; CDR3 protein: CASSLGTGDLQPQHF; CDR3 DNA: TGCGCCAGCAGCCTCGGGACAGGGGATTTGCAGCCCCAGCATTTT
clone size: few; V gene: TRBV25-1; D gene: -; J gene: TRBJ2-7; CDR3 protein: CASTGRLTYEQYF; CDR3 DNA: TGTGCCAGCACCGGAAGGCTGACCTACGAGCAGTACTTC
clone size: large; V gene: TRBV7-8; D gene: TRBD2; J gene: TRBJ2-7; CDR3 protein: CASSRSGGTYEQYF; CDR3 DNA: TGTGCCAGCAGCCGGAGCGGGGGAACCTACGAGCAGTACTTC
clone size: few; V gene: TRBV2; D gene: -; J gene: TRBJ2-3; CDR3 protein: CASSEIERVTDTQYF; CDR3 DNA: TGTGCCAGCAGTGAGATTGAAAGGGTCACAGATACGCAGTATTTT
clone size: few; V gene: TRBV7-6; D gene: TRBD2; J gene: TRBJ2-1; CDR3 protein: CASSEQSGLFSYNEQFF; CDR3 DNA: TGTGCCAGCAGCGAACAATCGGGACTATTCTCCTACAATGAGCAGTTCTTC
clone size: medium-sized; V gene: TRBV6-1; D gene: -; J gene: TRBJ1-5; CDR3 protein: CASSESGAGQPQHF; CDR3 DNA: TGTGCCAGCAGTGAATCGGGTGCTGGTCAGCCCCAGCATTTT
clone size: few; V gene: TRBV19; D gene: -; J gene: TRBJ2-1; CDR3 protein: CASSIDLRGVEQFF; CDR3 DNA: TGTGCCAGTAGTATAGATCTTCGAGGGGTTGAGCAGTTCTTC
clone size: few; V gene: TRBV6-1; D gene: TRBD2; J gene: TRBJ2-5; CDR3 protein: CASSAGWSSGSYQETQYF; CDR3 DNA: TGTGCCAGCAGTGCCGGTTGGTCTAGCGGGAGCTACCAAGAGACCCAGTACTTC
clone size: -; V gene: TRBV7-9; D gene: -; J gene: TRBJ1-2; CDR3 protein: CASSFAGSYGYTF; CDR3 DNA: TGTGCCAGCAGCTTTGCAGGAAGCTATGGCTACACCTTC